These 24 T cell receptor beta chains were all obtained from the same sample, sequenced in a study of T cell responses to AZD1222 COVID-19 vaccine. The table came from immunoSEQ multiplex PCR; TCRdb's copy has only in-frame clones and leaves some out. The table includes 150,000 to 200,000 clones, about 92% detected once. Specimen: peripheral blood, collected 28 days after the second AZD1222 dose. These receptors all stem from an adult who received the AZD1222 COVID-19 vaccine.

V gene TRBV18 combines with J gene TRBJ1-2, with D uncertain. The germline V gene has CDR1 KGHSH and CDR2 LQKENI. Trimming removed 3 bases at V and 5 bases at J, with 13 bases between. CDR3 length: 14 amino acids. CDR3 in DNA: TGTGCCAGCTCACCCCCGGACCTACTTTATGGCTACACCTTC. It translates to CASSPPDLLYGYTF. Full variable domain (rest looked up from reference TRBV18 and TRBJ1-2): NAGVMQNPRHLVRRRGQEARLRCSPMKGHSHVYWYRQLPEEGLKFMVYLQKENIIDESGMPKERFSAEFPKEGPSILRIQQVVRGDSAAYFCASSPPDLLYGYTFGSGTRLTVV.

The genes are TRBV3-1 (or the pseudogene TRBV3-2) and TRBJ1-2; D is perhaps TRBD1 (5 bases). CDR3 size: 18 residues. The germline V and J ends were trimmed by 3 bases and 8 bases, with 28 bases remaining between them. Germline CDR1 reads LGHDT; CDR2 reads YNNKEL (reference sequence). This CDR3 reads CASSHPPRDSVLRWGYTF. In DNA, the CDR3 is TGTGCCAGCAGCCACCCCCCCCGGGACTCGGTCCTAAGATGGGGCTACACCTTC.

Here the CDR3 reads CASSPTGQGASKNIQYF. CDR3 nucleotides: TGTGCCAGCAGTCCCACCGGACAGGGGGCGTCCAAAAACATTCAGTACTTC. This sequence joins TRBV2 and TRBJ2-4; 11 bases match TRBD1. The germline V gene encodes CDR1 SNHLY and CDR2 FYNNEI. J gave up 2 bases and V 5 bases, and 8 bases lay outside the gene matches. The CDR3 length is 17 residues.

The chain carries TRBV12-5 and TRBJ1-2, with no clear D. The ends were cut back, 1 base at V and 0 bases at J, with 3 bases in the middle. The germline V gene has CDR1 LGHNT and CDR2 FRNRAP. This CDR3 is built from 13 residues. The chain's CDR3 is CASGLAANYGYTF. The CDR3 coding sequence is TGTGCTAGTGGTTTGGCAGCTAACTATGGCTACACCTTC. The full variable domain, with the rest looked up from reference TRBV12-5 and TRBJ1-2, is DARVTQTPRHKVTEMGQEVTMRCQPILGHNTVFWYRQTMMQGLELLAYFRNRAPLDDSGMPKDRFSAEMPDATLATLKIQPSEPRDSAVYFCASGLAANYGYTFGSGTRLTVV.

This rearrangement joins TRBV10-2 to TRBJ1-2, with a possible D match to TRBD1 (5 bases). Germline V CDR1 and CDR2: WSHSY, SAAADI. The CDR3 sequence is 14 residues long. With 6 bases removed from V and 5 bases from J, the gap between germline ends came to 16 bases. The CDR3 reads CASRGWGVEYGYTF. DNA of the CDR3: TGCGCCAGCAGAGGGTGGGGGGTAGAATATGGCTACACCTTC.

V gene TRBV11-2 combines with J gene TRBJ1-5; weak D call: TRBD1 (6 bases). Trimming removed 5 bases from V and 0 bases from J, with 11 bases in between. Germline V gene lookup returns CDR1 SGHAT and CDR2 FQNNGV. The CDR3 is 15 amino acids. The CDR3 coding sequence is TGTGCCAGCAGCCCAGGGGACCATAGCAATCAGCCCCAGCATTTT. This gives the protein CASSPGDHSNQPQHF.

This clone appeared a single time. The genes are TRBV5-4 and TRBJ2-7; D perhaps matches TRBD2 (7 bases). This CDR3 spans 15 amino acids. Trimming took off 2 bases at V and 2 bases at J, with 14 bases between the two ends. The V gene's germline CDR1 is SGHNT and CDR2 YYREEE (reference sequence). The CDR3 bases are TGTGCCAGCAGCTTATTGGGGGGGGGCCCCTACGAGCAGTACTTC. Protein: CASSLLGGGPYEQYF.

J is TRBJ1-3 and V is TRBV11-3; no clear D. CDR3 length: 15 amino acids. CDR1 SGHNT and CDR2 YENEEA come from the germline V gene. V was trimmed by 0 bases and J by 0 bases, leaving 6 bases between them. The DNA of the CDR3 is TGTGCCAGCAGCTTAGATCTCGACTCTGGAAACACCATATATTTT. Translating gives CASSLDLDSGNTIYF.

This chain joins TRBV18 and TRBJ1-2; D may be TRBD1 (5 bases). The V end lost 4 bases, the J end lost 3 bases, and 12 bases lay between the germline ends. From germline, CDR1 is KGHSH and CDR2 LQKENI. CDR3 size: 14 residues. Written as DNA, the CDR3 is TGTGCCAGCTCACGCTCCCCGGGACACTATGGCTACACCTTC. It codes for CASSRSPGHYGYTF. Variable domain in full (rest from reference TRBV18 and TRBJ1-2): NAGVMQNPRHLVRRRGQEARLRCSPMKGHSHVYWYRQLPEEGLKFMVYLQKENIIDESGMPKERFSAEFPKEGPSILRIQQVVRGDSAAYFCASSRSPGHYGYTFGSGTRLTVV.

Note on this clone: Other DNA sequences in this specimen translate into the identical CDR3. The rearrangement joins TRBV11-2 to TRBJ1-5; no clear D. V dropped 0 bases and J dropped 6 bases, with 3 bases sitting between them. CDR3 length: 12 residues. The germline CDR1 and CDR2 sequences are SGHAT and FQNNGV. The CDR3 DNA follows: TGTGCCAGCAGCTTAGAGGGTCAGCCCCAGCATTTT. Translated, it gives CASSLEGQPQHF.

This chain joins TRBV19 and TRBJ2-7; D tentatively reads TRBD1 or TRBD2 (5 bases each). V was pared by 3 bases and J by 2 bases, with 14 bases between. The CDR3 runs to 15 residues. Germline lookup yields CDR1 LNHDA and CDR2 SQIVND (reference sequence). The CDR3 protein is CASSIVPGSPYEQYF. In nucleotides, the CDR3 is TGTGCCAGTAGTATCGTCCCAGGGAGTCCCTACGAGCAGTACTTC.

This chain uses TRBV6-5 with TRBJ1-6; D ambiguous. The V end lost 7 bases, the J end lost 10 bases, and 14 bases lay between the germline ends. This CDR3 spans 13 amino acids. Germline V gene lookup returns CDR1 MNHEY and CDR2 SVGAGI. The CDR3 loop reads CASNRPHGSPLHF. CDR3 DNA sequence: TGTGCCAGCAACCGGCCGCACGGATCACCCCTCCACTTT.

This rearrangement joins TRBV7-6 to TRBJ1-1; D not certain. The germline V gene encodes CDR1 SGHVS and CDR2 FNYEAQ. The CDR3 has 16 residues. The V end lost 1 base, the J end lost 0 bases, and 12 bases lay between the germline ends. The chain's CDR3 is CASSLGGQAMNTEAFF. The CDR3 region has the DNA TGTGCCAGCAGCTTAGGCGGGCAGGCCATGAACACTGAAGCTTTCTTT. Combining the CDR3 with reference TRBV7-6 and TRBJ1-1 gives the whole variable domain GAGVSQSPRYKVTKRGQDVALRCDPISGHVSLYWYRQALGQGPEFLTYFNYEAQQDKSGLPNDRFSAERPEGSISTLTIQRTEQRDSAMYRCASSLGGQAMNTEAFFGQGTRLTVV.

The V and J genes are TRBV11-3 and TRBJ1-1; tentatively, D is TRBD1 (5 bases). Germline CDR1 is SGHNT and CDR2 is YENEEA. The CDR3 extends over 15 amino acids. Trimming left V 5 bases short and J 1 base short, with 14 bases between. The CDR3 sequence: CASSHRGGPNTEAFF. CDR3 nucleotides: TGTGCCAGCAGCCACCGGGGCGGACCGAACACTGAAGCTTTCTTT.

CDR3 sequence reads: CASSQMRQGDSPLHF. CDR3 in DNA: TGTGCCAGTAGCCAGATGAGACAGGGGGATTCACCCCTCCACTTT. The V and J genes are TRBV19 and TRBJ1-6, with 9 positions matching TRBD1. This CDR3 has 15 amino acids. Germline lookup yields CDR1 LNHDA and CDR2 SQIVND (reference sequence). V lost 6 bases, J lost 8 bases, and 8 bases stayed unmatched.

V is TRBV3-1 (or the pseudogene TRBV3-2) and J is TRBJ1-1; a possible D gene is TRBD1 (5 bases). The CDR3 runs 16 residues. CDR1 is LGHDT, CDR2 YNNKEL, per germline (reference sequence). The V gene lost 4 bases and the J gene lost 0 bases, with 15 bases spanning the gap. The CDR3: CASSPGRGPLNTEAFF. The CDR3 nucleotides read TGTGCCAGCAGCCCTGGGCGGGGCCCCCTGAACACTGAAGCTTTCTTT.

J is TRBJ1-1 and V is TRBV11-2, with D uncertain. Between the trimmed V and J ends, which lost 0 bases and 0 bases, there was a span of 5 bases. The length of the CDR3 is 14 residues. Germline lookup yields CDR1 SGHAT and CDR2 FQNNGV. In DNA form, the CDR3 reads TGTGCCAGCAGCTTAGAGCTGATGAACACTGAAGCTTTCTTT. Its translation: CASSLELMNTEAFF.

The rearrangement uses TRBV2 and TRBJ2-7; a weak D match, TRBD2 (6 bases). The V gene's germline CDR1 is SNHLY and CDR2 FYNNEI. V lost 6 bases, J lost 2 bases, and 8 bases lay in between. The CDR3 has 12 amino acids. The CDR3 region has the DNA TGTGCCAGCAGGCGGGACGCCTACGAGCAGTACTTC. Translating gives CASRRDAYEQYF.

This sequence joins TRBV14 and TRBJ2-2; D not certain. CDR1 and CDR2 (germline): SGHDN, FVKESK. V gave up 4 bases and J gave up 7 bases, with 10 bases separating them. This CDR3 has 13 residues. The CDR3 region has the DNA TGTGCCAGCAGCCCATTTAAAGGCGGGGAGCTGTTTTTT. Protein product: CASSPFKGGELFF.

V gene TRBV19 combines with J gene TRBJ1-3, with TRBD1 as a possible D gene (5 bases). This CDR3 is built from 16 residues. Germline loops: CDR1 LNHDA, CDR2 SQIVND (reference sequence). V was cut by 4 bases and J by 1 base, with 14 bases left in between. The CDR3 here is CASSRRRGESGNTIYF. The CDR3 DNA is TGTGCCAGTAGTAGGAGGAGGGGCGAATCTGGAAACACCATATATTTT.

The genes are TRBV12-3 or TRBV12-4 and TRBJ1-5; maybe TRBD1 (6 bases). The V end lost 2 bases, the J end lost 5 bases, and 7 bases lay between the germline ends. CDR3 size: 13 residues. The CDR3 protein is CASSLWTDQPQHF. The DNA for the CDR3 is TGTGCCAGCAGTTTATGGACAGATCAGCCCCAGCATTTT.

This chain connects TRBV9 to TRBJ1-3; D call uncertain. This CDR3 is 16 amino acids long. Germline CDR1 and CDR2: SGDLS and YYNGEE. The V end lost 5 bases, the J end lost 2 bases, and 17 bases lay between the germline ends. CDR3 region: CASSARLGAAGNTIYF. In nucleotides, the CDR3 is TGTGCCAGCAGTGCCCGGTTGGGAGCAGCTGGAAACACCATATATTTT.

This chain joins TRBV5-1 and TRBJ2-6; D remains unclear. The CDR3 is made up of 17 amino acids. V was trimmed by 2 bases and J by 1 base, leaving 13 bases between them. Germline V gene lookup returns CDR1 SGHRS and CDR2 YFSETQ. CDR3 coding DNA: TGCGCCAGCAGCTTTAGTATCCCTCCTTCTGGGGCCAACGTCCTGACTTTC. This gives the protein CASSFSIPPSGANVLTF.

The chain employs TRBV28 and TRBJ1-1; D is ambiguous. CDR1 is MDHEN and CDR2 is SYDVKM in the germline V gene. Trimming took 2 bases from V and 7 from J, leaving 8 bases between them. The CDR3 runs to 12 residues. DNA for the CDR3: TGTGCCAGCAGTTTAGGGGAATATGAAGCTTTCTTT. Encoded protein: CASSLGEYEAFF.